Below, 7 T cell receptor beta chains from the same sample are listed, as sequenced in a study of spatial heterogeneity in lung cancer. Sample time point: sample taken at primary tumor resection. Tumor, nontumor lung or frozen PBMC supplied whole RNA, sequenced without sorting. TCRdb re-analysed the 5' RACE reads in MiXCR, keeping a single row per CDR3 protein. The table shows tens of thousands of distinct CDR3 sequences, with under 7.5% occurring only once. The sample here was PBMCs, taken at surgery. Source of these receptors: a female donor with early-stage non-small cell lung cancer.

The sample holds many counts of this clonotype. V usage is TRBV20-1 and J usage is TRBJ2-2; 10 positions agree with TRBD2. V was pared by 3 bases and J by 4 bases, with 5 bases of the junction left unmatched. CDR3 length: 15 amino acids. Germline CDR1 is DFQATT and CDR2 is SNEGSKA (reference sequence). The CDR3 sequence is CSASGAGGPTGELFF. Here the CDR3 DNA reads TGCAGTGCTAGCGGAGCGGGGGGGCCCACCGGGGAGCTGTTTTTT.

This clonotype was recorded at least ten times. The V and J genes are TRBV4-3 and TRBJ2-3, with D possibly TRBD1 on 5 matching bases. V lost 0 bases and J lost 6, with 16 bases in between. The CDR3 covers 16 residues. The germline CDR1 and CDR2 sequences are LGHNA and YSLEER. In DNA, the CDR3 is TGCGCCAGCAGCCAAGATCACGGCAGGGTTGGCGATACGCAGTATTTT. Its translation is CASSQDHGRVGDTQYF.

This clonotype has a count of ten or more. The CDR3 sequence is CASTPPVTRAAEAFF. The CDR3 region has the DNA TGTGCCAGCACCCCCCCCGTGACCCGAGCAGCTGAAGCTTTCTTT. The chain employs TRBV6-2 or TRBV6-3 and TRBJ1-1; D gene uncertain. V was pared by 7 bases and J by 6 bases, with 21 bases between. Germline CDR1 MNHEY, CDR2 SVGEGT. The CDR3 has 15 amino acids.

This clonotype was observed many times. The chain couples TRBV7-8 to TRBJ2-5; no firm D call. Between the trimmed V and J ends, which lost 3 bases and 2 bases, there was a span of 7 bases. Germline assignment: CDR1 SGHVS and CDR2 FQNEAQ. The length of the CDR3 is 13 residues. CDR3 sequence: CASSLGIQETQYF. As DNA, the CDR3 is TGTGCCAGCAGCTTGGGGATTCAAGAGACCCAGTACTTC.

This chain links TRBV5-1 with TRBJ2-7; no clear D. CDR1 and CDR2 from the germline V gene are SGHRS and YFSETQ. The CDR3 contains 11 residues. V shed 0 bases and J shed 5 bases, with 3 bases lying between them. This CDR3 is CASSLDHEQYF. The CDR3 DNA reads as TGCGCCAGCAGCTTGGACCACGAGCAGTACTTC. Supplemented by reference TRBV5-1 and TRBJ2-7, the full variable domain reads KAGVTQTPRYLIKTRGQQVTLSCSPISGHRSVSWYQQTPGQGLQFLFEYFSETQRNKGNFPGRFSGRQFSNSRSEMNVSTLELGDSALYLCASSLDHEQYFGPGTRLTVT.

In its sample, this clonotype was seen many times. The chain employs TRBV3-1 and TRBJ1-5, with TRBD1 identical over 10 bases. The V gene end was trimmed by 3 bases and the J gene end by 6 bases; junction bases not matched to a gene: 2. The CDR3 is 14 amino acids. The V gene's germline CDR1 is LGHDT and CDR2 YNNKEL (reference sequence). The CDR3 loop is CASSQDRGSQPQHF. The CDR3 DNA sequence: TGTGCCAGCAGCCAGGACAGGGGGAGTCAGCCCCAGCATTTT.

The table lists this clonotype with many counts. This chain connects TRBV20-1 to TRBJ2-7; no firm D call. This CDR3 region has 14 residues. Trimming stripped 6 bases from V and 5 bases from J, with 20 bases between. Per the germline V gene, CDR1 is DFQATT and CDR2 is SNEGSKA (reference sequence). The CDR3 nucleotides read TGCAGTGCCCGGACGGAGTCAAGGCAGGACGAGCAGTACTTC. Its translation: CSARTESRQDEQYF.